This T cell receptor (beta chain) was captured by sequencing in a study of cytotoxic CD8 clonotypes in ibrutinib-treated CLL. Overall study context: Average yields of 255,043 productive templates and tens of thousands of productive rearrangements characterized the samples. Broader study findings: Under treatment, the uncommon public clonotypes either contracted or remained stable. Elevated clonality accompanied ibrutinib response, with a return toward baseline values at progression. Samples from sustained-remission and progressing patients were taken at different times.

This CDR3 has 15 residues. CDR1 is MGHRA, CDR2 YSYEKL, per germline. V gave up 0 bases and J gave up 0 bases, with 8 bases separating them. As regards this clone: Its antigen remains unidentified.

Assay used: immunoSEQ multiplex PCR; TCRdb lists only in-frame clones, some missing. The sample shows approximately 280,000 clones, 65% to 85% of them seen only once. The sequence came from a human donor with chronic lymphocytic leukemia. The sequencing used PBMCs, collected at disease progression, from a patient treated with ibrutinib. J is TRBJ1-2 and V is TRBV4-1; D remains unclear. CDR3 DNA: TGCGCCAGCAGCCAAGAACCGGGGTCTAACTATGGCTACACCTTC. Its protein is CASSQEPGSNYGYTF.